This section outlines one T cell receptor (beta chain) sequence together with its context. Authors' methods: Amplification of reference gene primers provided the estimated nucleated cell counts. Produced via immunoSEQ multiplex PCR; TCRdb's table is partial and in-frame only. V and J calls and clone size are as listed in that table; D and trimming were resolved from the DNA. This sample has some 270,000 clones, with about 87% found just once. Germline CDR1 SGHNT, CDR2 YENEEA. The CDR3 is 16 amino acids. Trimming at V came to 0 bases and at J to 1 base, leaving 1 base not matched to a gene. The entry originates in a study of blood T cell repertoires in COVID-19.

The J gene is TRBJ2-5, the V gene TRBV11-3; 11 nucleotides align to TRBD2. The origin of this receptor is a woman aged 40 to 55 who had been exposed to COVID-19. Input material: PBMCs or T cells enriched from blood (not recorded which). The CDR3 protein is CASSLEGTSGQETQYF. CDR3 DNA sequence: TGTGCCAGCAGCTTAGAAGGGACTAGCGGCCAAGAGACCCAGTACTTC.